This TCR beta chain originates from a study of CD8+CD57+ T cells in acquired aplastic anemia. Background on the study: CD4+ cells from healthy donors averaged around 10 million reads.

Germline V lookup: CDR1 LNHNV, CDR2 YYDKDF (reference sequence). The CDR3 totals 13 residues. Trimming shortened V by 4 bases and J by 4 bases, and 10 bases separated the two germline ends. The use of genomic DNA as template underpinned the TCR beta VDJ and CDR3 profiling. MiXCR, applied by TCRdb to the reads, yields one record per CDR3 protein. The data contain fewer than 200,000 distinct CDR3 sequences, approximately 60% of them singletons. There are a few counts of this clonotype. This chain connects TRBV15 to TRBJ1-2, with D hard to call. The sequencing input was sorted CD4+, CD8+, or CD8+CD57+ T cells (not recorded which) from PBMCs. This TCR derives from a human donor in good health. CDR3 amino acids: CATSKGGSYGYTF. CDR3 bases: TGTGCCACCAGCAAGGGAGGGAGCTATGGCTACACCTTC.